The 2 T cell receptor beta chains below all came from one sample that was sequenced in a study of blood T cell repertoires in COVID-19. Libraries were prepared by immunoSEQ multiplex PCR; TCRdb keeps only in-frame clonotypes and omits some of them. The data show 200,000 to 250,000 clones, about 84% seen once. The sample taken for sequencing was peripheral blood. The receptor source for this set is a woman of 80 years or more with COVID-19, enrolled during active disease.

The sample holds one count of this clone. The rearrangement uses TRBV5-4 and TRBJ1-4; no definite D call. The CDR3 is 16 amino acids. Deletions cut 3 bases from V and 2 bases from J, with 14 bases between. The V gene's germline CDR1 is SGHNT and CDR2 YYREEE (reference sequence). CDR3 coding DNA: TGTGCCAGCAGCTCTACCGTTGGTGGTACTAATGAAAAACTGTTTTTT. Translated: CASSSTVGGTNEKLFF.

The chain has TRBV2 and TRBJ2-1; 12 nucleotides align to TRBD2. The CDR3 runs to 15 residues. Germline V CDR1 and CDR2: SNHLY, FYNNEI. V was pared by 6 bases and J by 6 bases, with 6 bases of the junction left unmatched. CDR3 DNA sequence: TGTGCCAGCAGCGCCTTGACTAGCGGGGGCAATGAGCAGTTCTTC. Protein: CASSALTSGGNEQFF.